The 17 T cell receptor beta chains below were found in one sample sequenced in a study of CD8 T cells in Susac syndrome. Reverse transcription of about 0.5 to 1 ug RNA used random hexamers. TCRdb re-called the immunoSEQ multiplex PCR reads through MiXCR, storing one row per CDR3 protein. The table records about 100,000 distinct CDR3 sequences, around 95% of them present only once. The material sequenced was CD8+ T cells from PBMCs. The origin of the receptors is a human donor with Susac syndrome.

The chain joins TRBV7-9 to TRBJ2-1, with D unclear. The germline V gene encodes CDR1 SEHNR and CDR2 FQNEAQ (reference sequence). V dropped 5 bases and J dropped 8 bases, with 13 bases sitting between them. The CDR3 totals 13 residues. For the CDR3, the DNA is TGTGCCAGCAGCCCCCAAGGGTTGGATGAGCAGTTCTTC. This sequence encodes CASSPQGLDEQFF.

V usage is TRBV19 and J usage is TRBJ2-1, with TRBD2 matching over 7 bases. CDR3 length: 15 residues. Germline trimming cut 8 bases from V and 0 bases from J; bases unmatched to any gene: 7. The germline CDR1 and CDR2 sequences are LNHDA and SQIVND (reference sequence). CDR3 region: CASVAGLGSYNEQFF. CDR3 DNA sequence: TGTGCCAGTGTAGCGGGCCTAGGCTCCTACAATGAGCAGTTCTTC.

V usage is TRBV3-1 and J usage is TRBJ2-7, with D uncertain. Looked up from germline, CDR1 is LGHDT and CDR2 is YNNKEL (reference sequence). The V end lost 1 base, the J end lost 3 bases, and 7 bases lay between the germline ends. The CDR3 runs to 13 residues. CDR3 sequence: CASSQVQHYEQYF. Written as DNA, the CDR3 is TGTGCCAGCAGCCAAGTCCAGCACTACGAGCAGTACTTC.

This rearrangement joins TRBV29-1 to TRBJ2-7; D not resolved. Trimming pared 4 bases from V and 4 bases from J, leaving 8 bases between. The CDR3 runs 11 residues. Looked up from germline, CDR1 is SQVTM and CDR2 is ANQGSEA. CDR3 in amino acids: CSVGSAYEQYF. DNA of the CDR3: TGCAGCGTTGGCAGCGCTTACGAGCAGTACTTC.

The rearrangement links TRBV11-2 to TRBJ1-1; TRBD1 aligns across 9 bases. Unmatched junction bases numbered 10, after V lost 5 bases and J lost 6 bases. This CDR3 has 15 amino acids. Germline V gene sequence: CDR1 SGHAT, CDR2 FQNNGV. The CDR3 region is CASSPGDREGAEAFF. The CDR3 DNA is TGTGCCAGCAGCCCCGGGGACAGGGAGGGGGCTGAAGCTTTCTTT.

The chain uses TRBV9 and TRBJ2-1; D tentatively reads TRBD1 or TRBD2 (6 bases each). V shed 1 base and J shed 4 bases, with 9 bases lying between them. The CDR3 has 14 amino acids. Germline V gene sequence: CDR1 SGDLS, CDR2 YYNGEE. CDR3 DNA: TGTGCCAGCAGCGTAACAGGGACTTACAATGAGCAGTTCTTC. This codes for CASSVTGTYNEQFF.

The chain combines TRBV12-3 or TRBV12-4 with TRBJ1-2; TRBD1 agrees at 8 bases. The V gene end was trimmed by 1 base and the J gene end by 5 bases; junction bases not matched to a gene: 9. The CDR3 spans 16 residues. CDR3 sequence (DNA): TGTGCCAGCAGTTTAGGGAGTGGGACAGGCGCTTATGGCTACACCTTC. Its protein is CASSLGSGTGAYGYTF.

This sequence joins TRBV5-1 and TRBJ1-1, with TRBD1 as a possible D gene (6 bases). The CDR3 runs to 14 residues. Trimming stripped 5 bases from V and 3 bases from J, with 14 bases between. Germline CDR1 SGHRS, CDR2 YFSETQ. This CDR3 is CASSDQGLYTEAFF. The CDR3 DNA is TGCGCCAGCAGTGATCAGGGGCTGTACACTGAAGCTTTCTTT.

This chain connects TRBV28 to TRBJ2-7; 8 nucleotides line up with TRBD2. The CDR3 is 16 amino acids. From germline, CDR1 is MDHEN and CDR2 SYDVKM. Unmatched junction bases numbered 8, after V lost 1 base and J lost 3 bases. CDR3 sequence: CASSLLGAGGLYEQYF. CDR3 nucleotides: TGTGCCAGCAGTTTATTGGGGGCGGGAGGTCTCTACGAGCAGTACTTC.

The chain combines TRBV19 with TRBJ1-1; D uncertain. The germline CDR1 and CDR2 sequences are LNHDA and SQIVND (reference sequence). Trimming stripped 3 bases from V and 6 bases from J, with 5 bases between. The length of the CDR3 is 11 residues. CDR3 region: CASSIFAEAFF. CDR3 nucleotides: TGTGCCAGTAGTATTTTCGCTGAAGCTTTCTTT.

This chain links TRBV4-1 with TRBJ2-7; unclear D gene. This CDR3 has 14 residues. The V gene's germline CDR1 is MGHRA and CDR2 YSYEKL. The ends were cut back, 0 bases at V and 6 bases at J, with 12 bases in the middle. DNA for the CDR3: TGCGCCAGCAGCCAAGATCAGGCAGCGCCCGAGCAGTACTTC. It codes for CASSQDQAAPEQYF.

The rearrangement uses TRBV29-1 and TRBJ2-1; the match to TRBD1 covers 7 bases. CDR3 size: 16 residues. Losses at the gene ends were 6 bases for V and 9 bases for J; bases not matched to a gene: 20. From germline, CDR1 is SQVTM and CDR2 ANQGSEA. CDR3 protein: CSVDHPRDRTQGEQFF. As DNA, the CDR3 is TGCAGCGTAGACCATCCCCGGGACAGAACACAGGGTGAGCAGTTCTTC.

This clonotype was recorded a few times. The chain joins TRBV18 to TRBJ1-1; D unresolved. Germline-derived CDR1 and CDR2 are KGHSH and LQKENI. The V end was cut by 6 bases, the J end by 4 bases, with 12 bases between. The CDR3 runs 13 residues. CDR3 sequence reads: CASSPQGATEAFF. CDR3 DNA sequence: TGTGCCAGCTCCCCCCAAGGCGCCACTGAAGCTTTCTTT.

The chain has TRBV20-1 and TRBJ2-7; TRBD1 might be the D (7 bases). Trimming pared 3 bases from V and 2 bases from J, leaving 17 bases between. The CDR3 loop spans 15 amino acids. CDR1 and CDR2 (germline): DFQATT, SNEGSKA (reference sequence). The CDR3 here is CSARGGQGVPYEQYF. The CDR3, as DNA: TGCAGTGCTAGGGGGGGCCAGGGGGTCCCCTACGAGCAGTACTTC.

The rearrangement uses TRBV13 and TRBJ2-1; D tentatively fits TRBD1 or TRBD2 (6 bases each). Germline V gives CDR1 PRHDT, CDR2 FYEKMQ (reference sequence). This CDR3 is 19 amino acids long. V was trimmed by 4 bases and J by 2 bases, leaving 24 bases between them. CDR3 loop: CASSSQGGRRTPTYNEQFF. The DNA for the CDR3 is TGTGCCAGCAGCTCACAAGGGGGGAGACGTACCCCTACCTACAATGAGCAGTTCTTC.

This chain uses TRBV20-1 with TRBJ2-5; D may be TRBD2 (5 bases). V dropped 6 bases and J dropped 5 bases, with 19 bases sitting between them. CDR1 is DFQATT and CDR2 is SNEGSKA in the germline V gene (reference sequence). The CDR3 has 14 residues. The CDR3 region is CSAHTPRGVETQYF. CDR3 nucleotide sequence: TGCAGTGCCCATACCCCCCGGGGTGTGGAGACCCAGTACTTC.

This rearrangement joins TRBV20-1 to TRBJ2-7; perhaps TRBD2 as D (5 bases). CDR3 size: 13 residues. CDR1 DFQATT and CDR2 SNEGSKA come from the germline V gene (reference sequence). Trimming stripped 5 bases from V and 2 bases from J, with 13 bases between. The CDR3 reads CSAPGELTYEQYF. The CDR3 coding sequence is TGCAGTGCTCCCGGGGAGCTGACCTACGAGCAGTACTTC.